This T cell receptor beta chain appears in the sequencing data of a study of T cell responses to AZD1222 COVID-19 vaccine. Profiled with immunoSEQ multiplex PCR; TCRdb holds only in-frame clones, not every one. The sample includes roughly 110,000 clones, about nine tenths of them seen just once. The CDR3 contains 13 residues. Losses at the gene ends were 4 bases for V and 3 bases for J; bases not matched to a gene: 2. CDR1 and CDR2 (germline): SGHVS, FQNEAQ. The TCR originated in an adult in good health. The sample in question was peripheral blood, obtained on day 0 of AZD1222 vaccination. The chain combines TRBV7-8 with TRBJ2-5; 7 bases are shared with TRBD1. For the CDR3, the DNA is TGTGCCAGCAGCTCCGGACAGGAAGAGACCCAGTACTTC. Translation: CASSSGQEETQYF.